The clone carrying this TCR beta chain was seen repeatedly, ten times or more. Its specificity is unknown. The sample originates from a study of T cell repertoires in cytomegalovirus infection. The CDR3 spans 13 residues. From germline, CDR1 is SGHVS and CDR2 FNYEAQ. The ends were cut back, 4 bases at V and 1 base at J, with 7 bases in the middle. TCRdb re-analysed the reads in MiXCR, keeping a single row per CDR3 protein. The table lists more than 110,000 distinct CDR3 sequences, about 32% of them singletons, with roughly half in the top ten. This clonotype was sampled from a human donor in good health (CMV status not recorded). Some clones in this sample may be carry-over from other donors' samples. This specimen consisted of CD8+ T cells from cultured PBMCs, obtained from culture after CMV antigen stimulation. This chain connects TRBV7-6 to TRBJ2-5; D is perhaps TRBD2 (5 bases). The CDR3 nucleotides read TGTGCCAGCAGCTCCCGGGGCCAAGAGACCCAGTACTTC. As protein: CASSSRGQETQYF. Drawing the rest from reference TRBV7-6 and TRBJ2-5, the complete variable domain is GAGVSQSPRYKVTKRGQDVALRCDPISGHVSLYWYRQALGQGPEFLTYFNYEAQQDKSGLPNDRFSAERPEGSISTLTIQRTEQRDSAMYRCASSSRGQETQYFGPGTRLLVL.